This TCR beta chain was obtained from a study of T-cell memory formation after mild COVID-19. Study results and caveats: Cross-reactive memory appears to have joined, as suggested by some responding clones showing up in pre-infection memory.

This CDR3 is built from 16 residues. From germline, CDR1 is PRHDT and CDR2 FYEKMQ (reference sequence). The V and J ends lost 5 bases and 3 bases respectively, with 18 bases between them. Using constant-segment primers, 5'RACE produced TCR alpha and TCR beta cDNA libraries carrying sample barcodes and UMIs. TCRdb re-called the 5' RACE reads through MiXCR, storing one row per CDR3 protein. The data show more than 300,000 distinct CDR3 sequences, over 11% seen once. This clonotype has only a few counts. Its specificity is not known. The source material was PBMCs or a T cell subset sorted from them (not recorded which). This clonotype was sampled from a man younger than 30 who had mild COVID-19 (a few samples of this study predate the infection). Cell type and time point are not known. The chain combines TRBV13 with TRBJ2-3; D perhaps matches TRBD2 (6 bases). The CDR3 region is CASSGGDRGPTDTQYF. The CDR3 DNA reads TGTGCCAGCAGCGGAGGGGACCGCGGCCCTACAGATACGCAGTATTTT. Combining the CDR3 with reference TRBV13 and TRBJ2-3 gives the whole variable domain AAGVIQSPRHLIKEKRETATLKCYPIPRHDTVYWYQQGPGQDPQFLISFYEKMQSDKGSIPDRFSAQQFSDYHSELNMSSLELGDSALYFCASSGGDRGPTDTQYFGPGTRLTVL.